This T cell receptor beta chain comes out of a study of T cells in Graves' hyperthyroidism and ophthalmopathy. CDR1 is LGHNA and CDR2 is YSLEER in the germline V gene. CDR3 length: 15 amino acids. V gave up 4 bases and J gave up 7 bases, with 16 bases separating them. Amplified TCR beta CDR3 regions derived from RNA transcripts. HTBI primers were the set used in a first-round RT-PCR of the TCR CDR3. TCRdb itself ran the multiplex PCR reads through MiXCR, one entry per CDR3 protein. The table shows around 280,000 distinct CDR3 sequences, with 13% occurring only once. This clonotype turned up a few times.

This receptor was taken from a woman in her 30s with Graves' hyperthyroidism that later progressed to Graves' ophthalmopathy. Material: blood. The rearrangement links TRBV4-3 to TRBJ2-2, with D perhaps assigned TRBD1 or TRBD2 (5 bases each). CDR3 nucleotide sequence: TGCGCCAGCAGCCTCATCGTGGGGGTGGGCGGGGAGCTGTTTTTT. Encoded protein: CASSLIVGVGGELFF.